The clone carrying this T cell receptor beta chain was observed a few times. Its specificity is not known. These data come from a study of T cell repertoires in cytomegalovirus infection. Study background: Public signatures in TCR beta pointed to CMV infection and matching HLA type. Whole-study findings and limits: HLA-C-restricted TCR beta clonotypes specific for CMV led the ex vivo response. Of the TCR beta families, the public ones yielded a cumulative frequency that identified carriers of CMV plus the relevant HLA.

CDR3 length: 15 residues. Trimming removed 3 bases at V and 1 base at J, with 12 bases between. Germline values: CDR1 MNHEY, CDR2 SMNVEV (reference sequence). TCRdb fed the reads into MiXCR, producing one record per CDR3 protein. The sample lists about 920,000 distinct CDR3 sequences, approximately 31% occurring once. The chain joins TRBV27 to TRBJ1-2; TRBD1 is a possible D gene (5 bases). This sequence originates from a human donor in good health (CMV status not recorded). Some clones in this sample may be carry-over from other donors' samples. The sample in question was cultured CD8+ T cells from PBMCs, obtained from culture after CMV antigen stimulation. The chain's CDR3 is CASSFLDKLNYGYTF. CDR3 in DNA: TGTGCCAGCAGTTTTCTGGACAAACTTAACTATGGCTACACCTTC.